The next 5 T cell receptor beta chains were all read from a single sample in a study of somatic mutations in cytotoxic T cells in rheumatoid arthritis. Clones were read by immunoSEQ multiplex PCR, and TCRdb kept only the in-frame ones, dropping some. The data show about 10,000 clones, around four fifths seen once. The source material was CD8+ T cells sorted from blood. The receptors originated from a man aged 50-60 years in good health.

The rearrangement uses TRBV27 and TRBJ2-5, with unresolved D. The CDR3 runs to 13 residues. V lost 5 bases to trimming and J lost 2 bases, with 9 bases between them. CDR1 is MNHEY, CDR2 SMNVEV, per germline (reference sequence). CDR3: CASSRVVQETQYF. DNA for the CDR3: TGTGCCAGCAGTCGGGTGGTTCAAGAGACCCAGTACTTC.

V is TRBV10-3 and J is TRBJ2-7; TRBD1 aligns across 8 bases. Germline CDR1 is ENHRY and CDR2 is SYGVKD. This CDR3 has 14 amino acids. Germline trimming cut 3 bases from V and 7 bases from J; bases unmatched to any gene: 8. CDR3 region: CAISDPGGAGEQYF. As DNA, the CDR3 is TGTGCCATCAGTGACCCAGGGGGCGCGGGGGAGCAGTACTTC.

The chain joins TRBV5-4 to TRBJ2-3; 15 positions match TRBD2. From germline, CDR1 is SGHNT and CDR2 YYREEE (reference sequence). The CDR3 is 18 residues long. V gave up 0 bases and J gave up 7 bases; unmatched junction bases: 9. CDR3 DNA sequence: TGTGCCAGCAGCTTGGAATTGGGACTAGCGGGGGGCCCCCATACGCAGTATTTT. Encoded protein: CASSLELGLAGGPHTQYF.

In DNA form, the CDR3 reads TGTGCCAGCAGCGTACAGGGTTATAATTCACCCCTCCACTTT. The encoded protein is CASSVQGYNSPLHF. This chain connects TRBV9 to TRBJ1-6, with D maybe TRBD1 (5 bases). Trimming removed 1 base from V and 4 bases from J, with 6 bases in between. The germline CDR1 and CDR2 sequences are SGDLS and YYNGEE. The CDR3 has 14 residues.

The rearrangement joins TRBV7-9 to TRBJ1-2; the D gene is possibly TRBD1 (6 bases). The CDR3 totals 13 residues. V dropped 2 bases and J dropped 6 bases, with 10 bases sitting between them. Germline V lookup: CDR1 SEHNR, CDR2 FQNEAQ (reference sequence). Here the CDR3 reads CASSLSRGNGYTF. The CDR3 DNA reads as TGTGCCAGCAGCTTAAGCAGGGGCAATGGCTACACCTTC.